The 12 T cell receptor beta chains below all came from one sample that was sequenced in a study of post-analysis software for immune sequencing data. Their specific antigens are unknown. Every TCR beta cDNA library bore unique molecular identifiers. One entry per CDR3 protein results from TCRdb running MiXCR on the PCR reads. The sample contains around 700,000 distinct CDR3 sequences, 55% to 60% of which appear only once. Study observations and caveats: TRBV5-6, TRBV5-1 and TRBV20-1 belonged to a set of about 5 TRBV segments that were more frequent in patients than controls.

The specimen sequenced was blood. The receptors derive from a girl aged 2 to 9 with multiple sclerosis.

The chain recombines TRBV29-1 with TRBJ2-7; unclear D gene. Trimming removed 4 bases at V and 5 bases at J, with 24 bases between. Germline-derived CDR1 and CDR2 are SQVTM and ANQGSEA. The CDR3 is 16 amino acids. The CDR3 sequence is CSVAGSGRTYSHEQYF. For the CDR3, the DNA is TGCAGCGTTGCCGGGTCTGGGCGAACTTATTCCCACGAGCAGTACTTC.

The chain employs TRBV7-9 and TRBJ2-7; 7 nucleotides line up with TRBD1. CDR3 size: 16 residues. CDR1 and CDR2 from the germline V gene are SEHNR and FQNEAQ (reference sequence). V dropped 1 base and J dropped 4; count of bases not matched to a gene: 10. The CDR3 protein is CASSLGDSHLVYEQYF. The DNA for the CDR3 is TGTGCCAGCAGCTTAGGGGACAGTCACCTTGTGTACGAGCAGTACTTC.

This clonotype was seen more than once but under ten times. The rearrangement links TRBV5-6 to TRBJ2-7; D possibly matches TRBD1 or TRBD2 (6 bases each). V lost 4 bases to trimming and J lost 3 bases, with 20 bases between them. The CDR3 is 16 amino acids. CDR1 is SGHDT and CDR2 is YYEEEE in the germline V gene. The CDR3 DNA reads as TGTGCCAGCAGCCTTCAACAGGGACTTGCCGTCTACGAGCAGTACTTC. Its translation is CASSLQQGLAVYEQYF.

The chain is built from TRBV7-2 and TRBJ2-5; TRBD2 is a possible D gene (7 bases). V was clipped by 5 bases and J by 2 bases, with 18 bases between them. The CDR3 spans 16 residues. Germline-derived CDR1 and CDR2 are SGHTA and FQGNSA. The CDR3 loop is CASSPTGLRGQETQYF. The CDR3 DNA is TGTGCCAGCAGCCCAACAGGGTTGCGGGGGCAAGAGACCCAGTACTTC.

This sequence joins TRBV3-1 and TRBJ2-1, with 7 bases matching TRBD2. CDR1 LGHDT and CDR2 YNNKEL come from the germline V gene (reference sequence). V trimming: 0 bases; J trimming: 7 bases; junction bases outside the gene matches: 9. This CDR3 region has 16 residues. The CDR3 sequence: CASSQDFTSVGNEQFF. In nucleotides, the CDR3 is TGTGCCAGCAGCCAAGATTTCACTAGCGTCGGGAATGAGCAGTTCTTC.

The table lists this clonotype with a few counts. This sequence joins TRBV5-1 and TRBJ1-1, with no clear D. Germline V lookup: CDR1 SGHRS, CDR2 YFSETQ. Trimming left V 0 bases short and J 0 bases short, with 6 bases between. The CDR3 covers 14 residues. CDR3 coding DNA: TGCGCCAGCAGCTTGGAGGGCGTGAACACTGAAGCTTTCTTT. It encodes CASSLEGVNTEAFF. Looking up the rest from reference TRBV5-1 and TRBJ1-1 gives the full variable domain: KAGVTQTPRYLIKTRGQQVTLSCSPISGHRSVSWYQQTPGQGLQFLFEYFSETQRNKGNFPGRFSGRQFSNSRSEMNVSTLELGDSALYLCASSLEGVNTEAFFGQGTRLTVV.

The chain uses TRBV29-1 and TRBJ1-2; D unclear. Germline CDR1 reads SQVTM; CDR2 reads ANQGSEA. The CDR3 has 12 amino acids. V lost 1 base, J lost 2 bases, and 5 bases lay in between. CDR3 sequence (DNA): TGCAGCGTTGAAGCCAGCAACTATGGCTACACCTTC. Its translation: CSVEASNYGYTF.

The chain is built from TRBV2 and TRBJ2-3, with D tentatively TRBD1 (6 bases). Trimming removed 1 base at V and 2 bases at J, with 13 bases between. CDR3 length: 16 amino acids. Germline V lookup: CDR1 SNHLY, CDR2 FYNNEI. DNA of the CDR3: TGTGCCAGCAGTGAAGGAGTGCAGGGGAACACAGATACGCAGTATTTT. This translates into CASSEGVQGNTDTQYF.

This chain's CDR3 is CASSDINGETQYF. For the CDR3, the DNA is TGTGCCAGCAGTGATATAAACGGGGAGACCCAGTACTTC. The chain links TRBV25-1 to TRBJ2-5; D unclear. The CDR3 totals 13 residues. Germline V CDR1 and CDR2: MGHDK, SYGVNS. Trimming took off 3 bases at V and 5 bases at J, with 10 bases between the two ends. The full variable domain, completed using reference TRBV25-1 and TRBJ2-5, is EADIYQTPRYLVIGTGKKITLECSQTMGHDKMYWYQQDPGMELHLIHYSYGVNSTEKGDLSSESTVSRIRTEHFPLTLESARPSHTSQYLCASSDINGETQYFGPGTRLLVL.

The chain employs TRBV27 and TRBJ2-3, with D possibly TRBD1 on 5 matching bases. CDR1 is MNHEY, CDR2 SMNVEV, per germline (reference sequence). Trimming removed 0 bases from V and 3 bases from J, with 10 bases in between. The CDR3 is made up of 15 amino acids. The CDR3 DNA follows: TGTGCCAGCAGTTTATCAGCAGGGCGAACAGATACGCAGTATTTT. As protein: CASSLSAGRTDTQYF.

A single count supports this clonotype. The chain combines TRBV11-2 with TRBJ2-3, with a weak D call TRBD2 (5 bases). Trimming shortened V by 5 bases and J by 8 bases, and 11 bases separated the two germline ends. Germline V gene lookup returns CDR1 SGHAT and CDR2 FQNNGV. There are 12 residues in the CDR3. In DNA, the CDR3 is TGTGCCAGCAGCCTCAAGGCGGGTACGCAGTATTTT. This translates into CASSLKAGTQYF.

Written as DNA, the CDR3 is TGCGCCAGCAAATCCGGGAACATGAACACTGAAGCTTTCTTT. Translation gives CASKSGNMNTEAFF. This chain joins TRBV5-1 and TRBJ1-1; D is unresolved. Germline V lookup: CDR1 SGHRS, CDR2 YFSETQ. V was shortened by 6 bases and J by 0 bases, with 12 bases between the two germline ends. The CDR3 consists of 14 residues.